The rows below give T cell receptor beta chains drawn from one sample of a study of blood T cells in healthy people across ages. TCRdb redid the calling of the 5' RACE reads with MiXCR, one entry per CDR3 protein. The sample shows around 1.5 million distinct CDR3 sequences, roughly 32% of them seen only once. The sequenced material came from blood. Receptors originate from a young woman in good health. The CDR3 runs from the conserved cysteine through the conserved F or W. D genes are given only for firm matches. Clone size is not always given. Where it is, it says once, few, many or a class for expanded clones.

cdr3_nt | cdr3_aa | d_call | j_call | v_call | clone_size
TGTGCCAGCAATTCGCCCTTAGCCAAAAACATTCAGTACTTC | CASNSPLAKNIQYF | . | TRBJ2-4 | TRBV28 | .
TGTGCCAGCAGCCAAGGTAGCAGGTCCGACGAGCAGTACTTC | CASSQGSRSDEQYF | . | TRBJ2-7 | TRBV27 | .
TGTGCCAGCAGCGTTACTAGCGGGAGGAGGAATGAGCAGTTCTTC | CASSVTSGRRNEQFF | TRBD2 | TRBJ2-1 | TRBV9 | few
TGTGCCAGCAGCCCGGGGACTAGCGTGGATACGCAGTATTTT | CASSPGTSVDTQYF | TRBD2 | TRBJ2-3 | TRBV4-2 | many
TGCAGTGCCCCGACAGGGGCCGGGCAGCCCCAGCATTTT | CSAPTGAGQPQHF | TRBD1 | TRBJ1-5 | TRBV20-1 | many
TGTGCCAGCAGTTTAGGGCCAGGGTATGACTACAATGAGCAGTTCTTC | CASSLGPGYDYNEQFF | . | TRBJ2-1 | TRBV27 | .
TGTGCCAGCAGCCAGGGGGCTAGTCAGCCCCAGCATTTT | CASSQGASQPQHF | TRBD1 | TRBJ1-5 | TRBV12-3/TRBV12-4 | few
TGCAGTGCCTCAGAAAGCCTTCCCTACGAGCAGTACTTC | CSASESLPYEQYF | . | TRBJ2-7 | TRBV20-1 | few
TGCAGTGCTAGAGAGGGCTCCGTTCAAGAGACCCAGTACTTC | CSAREGSVQETQYF | . | TRBJ2-5 | TRBV20-1 | .
TGTGCCAGCAGCGTAGACGGGGAAGGGTCACCCCTCCACTTT | CASSVDGEGSPLHF | . | TRBJ1-6 | TRBV9 | few
TGCGCCAGCAGCTTGGATGTCTACAATGAGCAGTTCTTC | CASSLDVYNEQFF | . | TRBJ2-1 | TRBV11-1 | many
TGTGCCAGCTCCTCAGGGGGGGATACGCAGTATTTT | CASSSGGDTQYF | . | TRBJ2-3 | TRBV6-6 | many
TGTGCCAGCAGTGATATGGGTTCTGGCTACACCTTC | CASSDMGSGYTF | . | TRBJ1-2 | TRBV6-1 | few
TGCAGTGCTCCTATGAGAGCCAAAAACATTCAGTACTTC | CSAPMRAKNIQYF | . | TRBJ2-4 | TRBV20-1 | many
TGTGCCAGCTCGACCGGACGTTCTGAAGCTTTCTTT | CASSTGRSEAFF | . | TRBJ1-1 | TRBV27 | .
TGTGCCAGCAGCTCTCCACTAGGCAACGGGGAGACCCAGTTCTTC | CASSSPLGNGETQFF | . | TRBJ2-1 | TRBV9 | .
TGCAGCGTTCGGGACAGGGCAACTGAAGCTTTCTTT | CSVRDRATEAFF | TRBD1 | TRBJ1-1 | TRBV29-1 | .
TGCAGTGCCCCGTGGCTAGCCACCTACGAGCAGTACTTC | CSAPWLATYEQYF | . | TRBJ2-7 | TRBV20-1 | .
TGTGCCAGCAGTGAAAGTGTTGGGTTTAGACTCGAGCAGTACTTC | CASSESVGFRLEQYF | . | TRBJ2-7 | TRBV6-1 | .
TGTGCCAGCAGAGGACTTCACCGCATGAACACTGAAGCTTTCTTT | CASRGLHRMNTEAFF | . | TRBJ1-1 | TRBV28 | .
TGTGCCAGCAGTTGGGTAAGGGACAGGGACCAGCCCCAGCATTTT | CASSWVRDRDQPQHF | TRBD1 | TRBJ1-5 | TRBV12-3/TRBV12-4 | few
TGTGCCTGCGGGACAGTCGCGCAAGAGACCCAGTACTTC | CACGTVAQETQYF | TRBD1 | TRBJ2-5 | TRBV30 | few
TGTGCCAGCAGCCAAGGACTAGCGGGAGTTTCAGATACGCAGTATTTT | CASSQGLAGVSDTQYF | TRBD2 | TRBJ2-3 | TRBV4-2 | many
TGTGCCAGCAGCCTACGGGACTACTACAATGAGCAGTTCTTC | CASSLRDYYNEQFF | TRBD2 | TRBJ2-1 | TRBV7-2 | few
TGTGCCAGCACCTGGGTCGAGAGCTCCTACAATGAGCAGTTCTTC | CASTWVESSYNEQFF | . | TRBJ2-1 | TRBV7-2 | .
TGCAGTGCTATCGACCCATACCCGGAGACCCAGTACTTC | CSAIDPYPETQYF | . | TRBJ2-5 | TRBV20-1 | few
TGTGCCAGCAGCTTAACTAGAGGGAGCGACGAGCAGTACTTC | CASSLTRGSDEQYF | . | TRBJ2-7 | TRBV7-3 | few
TGTGCCATCAGTGAGAAGCGGGAGAACTACAATGAGCAGTTCTTC | CAISEKRENYNEQFF | TRBD2 | TRBJ2-1 | TRBV10-3 | many
TGCAGTGCTAGGAGTGTGGAGAACACTGAAGCTTTCTTT | CSARSVENTEAFF | . | TRBJ1-1 | TRBV20-1 | few
TGTGCCAGCAGTTCCAGCGGGAGGGCCTTTTATGAGCAGTTCTTC | CASSSSGRAFYEQFF | TRBD2 | TRBJ2-1 | TRBV2 | once
TGTGCCAGCAACCAAGTCCTTACAGATACGCAGTATTTT | CASNQVLTDTQYF | . | TRBJ2-3 | TRBV4-2 | few
TGTGTCAGCAGCGAGGGACGGCACTACGAGCAGTACTTC | CVSSEGRHYEQYF | . | TRBJ2-7 | TRBV2 | .
TGTGCCATCAGGACTAGCGGAAACAATGAGCAGTTCTTC | CAIRTSGNNEQFF | TRBD2 | TRBJ2-1 | TRBV10-3 | many
TGCAGCGTTTCACCCCACAGGGGCCAAGAGACCCAGTACTTC | CSVSPHRGQETQYF | TRBD1 | TRBJ2-5 | TRBV29-1 | once
TGCAGCGTTGAAGATAGGGCTAGCGGGTTGGCAGATACGCAGTATTTT | CSVEDRASGLADTQYF | TRBD2 | TRBJ2-3 | TRBV29-1 | .
TGTGCCAGCAGCCCCCACGGGAGGGAAGAGACCCAGTACTTC | CASSPHGREETQYF | TRBD2 | TRBJ2-5 | TRBV3-1 | .
TGCGCCAGCAGCCAAGTTCCAGCCTGGGAGCAGTACTTC | CASSQVPAWEQYF | . | TRBJ2-7 | TRBV4-1 | once
TGTGCCAGCTCACTTATAAGCGAGGATGAGCAGTTCTTC | CASSLISEDEQFF | . | TRBJ2-1 | TRBV18 | .
TGCGCCAGCAGCCCCAGCTGGCGGACAGGCTACGAGCAGTACTTC | CASSPSWRTGYEQYF | TRBD1 | TRBJ2-7 | TRBV4-1 | .
TGTGCCAGTCATTTGACAGGGAAAGTGACCCAGTACTTC | CASHLTGKVTQYF | TRBD1 | TRBJ2-5 | TRBV2 | .
TGTGCCAGCAGTTTATACCCAGGGGAGGTCACCGGGGAGCTGTTTTTT | CASSLYPGEVTGELFF | . | TRBJ2-2 | TRBV28 | .
TGTGCCAGCAGCGTAACAGGGACCGATGGCTACACCTTC | CASSVTGTDGYTF | . | TRBJ1-2 | TRBV9 | few
TGCAGCGCTAGGTCAGGGGGCAACTATGGCTACACCTTC | CSARSGGNYGYTF | TRBD1 | TRBJ1-2 | TRBV29-1 | .